One and the same sample provided the 9 T cell receptor beta chains below, sequenced in a study of T cell responses to AZD1222 COVID-19 vaccine (dated by TCRdb to the early 2020s). The intended sense of this specimen's time point label: baseline before first vaccination. Preparation of the library involved the immunoSEQ multiplex PCR assay. As stored in TCRdb, this immuneACCESS dataset retains in-frame rearrangements with V and J assigned. A fraction of the clones does not appear; measured against another copy, unresolved V genes explain less than half of the discrepancy, and the remainder lacks a known reason. In this sample the table shows over 100,000 clones, 90% of which occur a single time. About 7.1% of the sample is in the top ten clones. The sample here was peripheral blood, taken on day 0 of AZD1222 vaccination. The receptors were gathered from an adult in good health.

The gene calls are TRBV6-2 or TRBV6-3 and TRBJ2-3; 10 bases line up with TRBD2. The V gene's germline CDR1 is MNHEY and CDR2 SVGEGT. V lost 4 bases, J lost 2 bases, and 9 bases stayed unmatched. This CDR3 contains 17 residues. CDR3: CASSSNSLAGVTDTQYF. The DNA for the CDR3 is TGTGCCAGCAGTTCTAACTCTCTAGCGGGGGTCACAGATACGCAGTATTTT.

The rearrangement joins TRBV5-1 to TRBJ2-7; 8 nucleotides line up with TRBD1. The V segment lost 4 bases and the J segment 3 bases; nucleotides outside the gene matches: 12. This CDR3 has 16 residues. Germline V lookup: CDR1 SGHRS, CDR2 YFSETQ. In DNA form, the CDR3 reads TGCGCCAGCAGCGGGTGGGACAGGCCAACGTTCTACGAGCAGTACTTC. It yields the protein CASSGWDRPTFYEQYF.

The chain couples TRBV9 to TRBJ1-1, with D uncertain. Trimming stripped 0 bases from V and 4 bases from J, with 7 bases between. The V gene's germline CDR1 is SGDLS and CDR2 YYNGEE. This CDR3 spans 13 amino acids. The CDR3 region has the DNA TGTGCCAGCAGCGTAGCATCCGGCACTGAAGCTTTCTTT. Protein product: CASSVASGTEAFF.

CDR3 in amino acids: CSAGTGETQYF. Written as DNA, the CDR3 is TGCAGTGCTGGGACTGGGGAGACCCAGTACTTC. The chain joins TRBV20-1 to TRBJ2-5; weak D call: TRBD2 (6 bases). CDR1 is DFQATT, CDR2 SNEGSKA, per germline (reference sequence). Trimming took 5 bases from V and 5 from J, leaving 9 bases between them. The CDR3 has 11 amino acids.

This clone was seen a single time. The chain couples TRBV10-3 to TRBJ1-5; D remains ambiguous. CDR3 length: 16 residues. With 10 bases removed from V and 4 bases from J, the gap between germline ends came to 23 bases. The germline V gene encodes CDR1 ENHRY and CDR2 SYGVKD. The CDR3 DNA reads as TGTGCCACCTTTGTCGATCTCCTTCCAGAGAATCAGCCCCAGCATTTT. This codes for CATFVDLLPENQPQHF.

The rearrangement uses TRBV5-4 and TRBJ2-3; 14 bases are shared with TRBD2. In germline, CDR1 is SGHNT, CDR2 YYREEE (reference sequence). V lost 1 base to trimming and J lost 3 bases; unmatched junction nucleotides: 1. There are 16 residues in the CDR3. CDR3 region: CASSLRTSGGTDTQYF. CDR3 DNA sequence: TGTGCCAGCAGCTTGAGGACTAGCGGGGGGACAGATACGCAGTATTTT. Together with reference TRBV5-4 and TRBJ2-3, the CDR3 gives the full variable domain: ETGVTQSPTHLIKTRGQQVTLRCSSQSGHNTVSWYQQALGQGPQFIFQYYREEENGRGNFPPRFSGLQFPNYSSELNVNALELDDSALYLCASSLRTSGGTDTQYFGPGTRLTVL.

This chain uses TRBV9 with TRBJ2-3; 7 bases are a match to TRBD1. J was trimmed by 2 bases and V by 3 bases; bases with no gene match: 15. The CDR3 spans 18 residues. Germline loops: CDR1 SGDLS, CDR2 YYNGEE. CDR3 nucleotide sequence: TGTGCCAGCAGCGCACGGACAGGAATATTGAGTTCCACAGATACGCAGTATTTT. Translated: CASSARTGILSSTDTQYF.

The chain recombines TRBV11-2 with TRBJ2-7, with D perhaps matching TRBD1 (5 bases). The germline V gene encodes CDR1 SGHAT and CDR2 FQNNGV. The ends were cut back, 1 base at V and 5 bases at J, with 12 bases in the middle. The CDR3 consists of 14 residues. This CDR3 is CASSLVRGGNEQYF. CDR3 nucleotides: TGTGCCAGCAGCTTAGTTAGGGGTGGAAACGAGCAGTACTTC.

The chain is built from TRBV28 and TRBJ1-5, with D possibly being TRBD1 (5 bases). Germline V gene lookup returns CDR1 MDHEN and CDR2 SYDVKM. The CDR3 consists of 15 residues. V shed 5 bases and J shed 7 bases, with 18 bases lying between them. This chain's CDR3 is CASSPGRRGRQPQHF. In DNA form, the CDR3 reads TGTGCCAGCAGTCCTGGAAGGAGGGGTCGGCAGCCCCAGCATTTT. Complete variable domain (other parts from reference TRBV28 and TRBJ1-5): DVKVTQSSRYLVKRTGEKVFLECVQDMDHENMFWYRQDPGLGLRLIYFSYDVKMKEKGDIPEGYSVSREKKERFSLILESASTNQTSMYLCASSPGRRGRQPQHFGDGTRLSIL.